These 25 T cell receptor beta chains were all obtained from the same sample, sequenced in a study of PD-L1 blockade in urothelial cancer. Using immunoSEQ multiplex PCR, the repertoire was profiled, and TCRdb retains in-frame clones only, with some absent. Of approximately 24,000 clones listed, 65% to 90% are singletons. This material consisted of PBMCs, taken around atezolizumab (anti-PD-L1) treatment. These receptors all come from a man aged 55 to 70 with urothelial cancer.

This chain links TRBV7-2 with TRBJ2-5; 9 bases match TRBD2. Per the germline V gene, CDR1 is SGHTA and CDR2 is FQGNSA. The CDR3 has 15 residues. Trimming removed 6 bases from V and 2 bases from J; junction bases left unmatched: 7. In DNA form, the CDR3 reads TGTGCCAGCAGTGAGGCGGGGGGGCGTCAAGAGACCCAGTACTTC. Protein product: CASSEAGGRQETQYF.

The sample holds a few counts of this clone. CDR3 sequence (DNA): TGTGCCACCAGCAGAGATCGGGGTAACGAGCAGTACTTC. Protein: CATSRDRGNEQYF. The V gene is TRBV15, the J gene TRBJ2-7, with D possibly matching TRBD2 (5 bases). Germline V gene lookup returns CDR1 LNHNV and CDR2 YYDKDF (reference sequence). This CDR3 contains 13 residues. The ends were cut back, 0 bases at V and 5 bases at J, with 8 bases in the middle.

The V and J genes are TRBV10-1 and TRBJ2-7, with 12 bases identical to TRBD2. This CDR3 has 15 amino acids. Looked up from germline, CDR1 is WNHNN and CDR2 is SYGVQD (reference sequence). V dropped 6 bases and J dropped 6; count of bases not matched to a gene: 9. CDR3 nucleotides: TGCGCCAGCAGCCCCGGACTAGCGGGACACTCCGAGCAGTACTTC. Its translation: CASSPGLAGHSEQYF.

Of note for this clone: Mismatch with germline at one junction end may stem from a read error. The chain uses TRBV6-6 and TRBJ2-7, with D maybe TRBD1 (5 bases). Germline loops: CDR1 MNHNY, CDR2 SVGAGI (reference sequence). This CDR3 has 11 residues. For the CDR3, the DNA is TGTGCCAGCAGTTACGACAGAACATGGAGCTTC. Translation: CASSYDRTWSF.

The CDR3 is CASSSFYEAFF. For the CDR3, the DNA is TGTGCCAGCAGCTCCTTCTATGAAGCTTTCTTT. The chain carries TRBV7-9 and TRBJ1-1; no definite D call. The CDR3 runs 11 residues. Trimming stripped 4 bases from V and 7 bases from J, with 7 bases between. Looked up from germline, CDR1 is SEHNR and CDR2 is FQNEAQ (reference sequence).

The chain has TRBV27 and TRBJ2-7; 7 bases line up with TRBD1. Losses at the gene ends were 2 bases for V and 0 bases for J; bases not matched to a gene: 4. The germline gives CDR1 MNHEY, CDR2 SMNVEV (reference sequence). The CDR3 has 15 amino acids. In DNA, the CDR3 is TGTGCCAGCAGTTTAAAGACAGGGAGCTCCTACGAGCAGTACTTC. Residues: CASSLKTGSSYEQYF.

This clone was observed a single time. The rearrangement links TRBV12-5 to TRBJ2-1, with 13 bases lining up with TRBD2. Germline V CDR1 and CDR2: LGHNT, FRNRAP. V lost 0 bases, J lost 1 base, and 6 bases stayed unmatched. The CDR3 runs 19 residues. The DNA of the CDR3 is TGTGCTAGTGGTTTGGTTGGGACTAGCGGGGACCGGTCCTACAATGAGCAGTTCTTC. Amino acids: CASGLVGTSGDRSYNEQFF. Using reference TRBV12-5 and TRBJ2-1 for the parts outside the CDR3, the full variable domain is DARVTQTPRHKVTEMGQEVTMRCQPILGHNTVFWYRQTMMQGLELLAYFRNRAPLDDSGMPKDRFSAEMPDATLATLKIQPSEPRDSAVYFCASGLVGTSGDRSYNEQFFGPGTRLTVL.

The J gene is TRBJ2-5, the V gene TRBV6-6; 8 bases line up with TRBD1. Trimming cost V 5 bases and J 3 bases; bases outside gene matches: 2. The CDR3 contains 13 residues. CDR1 and CDR2 from the germline V gene are MNHNY and SVGAGI (reference sequence). CDR3: CASSRQGKETQYF. Written as DNA, the CDR3 is TGTGCCAGCAGTAGACAGGGGAAAGAGACCCAGTACTTC.

This rearrangement joins TRBV5-1 to TRBJ1-1; perhaps TRBD1 as D (5 bases). Deletions cut 3 bases from V and 1 base from J, with 13 bases between. CDR3 length: 15 residues. Germline V CDR1 and CDR2: SGHRS, YFSETQ. The CDR3 region is CASSWGGTANTEAFF. The CDR3 nucleotides read TGCGCCAGCAGCTGGGGCGGGACGGCGAACACTGAAGCTTTCTTT.

The chain recombines TRBV25-1 with TRBJ2-7; 7 bases are shared with TRBD1. V was clipped by 2 bases and J by 5 bases; unmatched bases: 12. The CDR3 is 16 amino acids. Germline V lookup: CDR1 MGHDK, CDR2 SYGVNS. The CDR3 bases are TGTGCCAGCAGTGAAATCAAGGGACAGACGGGCCACGAGCAGTACTTC. As protein: CASSEIKGQTGHEQYF.

This clone has just a few counts. In nucleotides, the CDR3 is TGTGCCAGCAGTTCCACGGGACAGATAAATCAGCCCCAGCATTTT. Amino acid sequence: CASSSTGQINQPQHF. The chain links TRBV5-5 to TRBJ1-5, with 7 nucleotides matching TRBD1. Trimming cost V 5 bases and J 4 bases; bases outside gene matches: 9. The V gene's germline CDR1 is SGHKS and CDR2 YYEKEE (reference sequence). This CDR3 comprises 15 residues.

The V gene is TRBV5-6, the J gene TRBJ1-1, with D perhaps matching TRBD1 (6 bases). Germline CDR1 and CDR2: SGHDT and YYEEEE. This CDR3 has 15 residues. Trimming cost V 1 base and J 6 bases, with 16 bases left between them. CDR3 sequence: CASSLWGGGRAEAFF. Written as DNA, the CDR3 is TGTGCCAGCAGCTTGTGGGGTGGGGGCAGGGCTGAAGCTTTCTTT.

The rearrangement links TRBV6-5 to TRBJ1-2; perhaps TRBD1 as D (5 bases). Germline V CDR1 and CDR2: MNHEY, SVGAGI. V shed 6 bases and J shed 3 bases, with 14 bases lying between them. The CDR3 sequence is 14 residues long. This CDR3 is CASSRKGLHYGYTF. In nucleotides, the CDR3 is TGTGCCAGCAGCCGAAAGGGACTCCACTATGGCTACACCTTC.

The V gene is TRBV6-6, the J gene TRBJ2-7; the match to TRBD2 covers 8 bases. The J segment lost 3 bases and the V segment lost 5 bases, leaving 6 bases of the junction unmatched. The CDR3 loop spans 14 amino acids. CDR1 MNHNY and CDR2 SVGAGI come from the germline V gene (reference sequence). CDR3 DNA: TGTGCCAGCAGTGGACTAGCCGAAAGCTACGAGCAGTACTTC. Its protein product is CASSGLAESYEQYF.

V gene TRBV5-6 combines with J gene TRBJ2-3, with 11 bases matching TRBD2. Germline CDR1 and CDR2: SGHDT and YYEEEE. V shed 1 base and J 3 bases; nucleotides not matched to a gene: 4. This CDR3 region has 16 residues. In DNA form, the CDR3 reads TGTGCCAGCAGCTTGCGGCTAGCGGGGGGTACAGATACGCAGTATTTT. It codes for CASSLRLAGGTDTQYF.

CDR3 protein: CATRSLGANVLTF. The DNA of the CDR3 is TGTGCCACCCGGAGTCTTGGGGCCAACGTCCTGACTTTC. The chain carries TRBV15 and TRBJ2-6; D uncertain. V lost 8 bases and J 3 bases, leaving 8 bases between the germline ends. The CDR3 covers 13 residues. Germline-derived CDR1 and CDR2 are LNHNV and YYDKDF (reference sequence).

The rearrangement links TRBV7-2 to TRBJ2-7; a possible D gene is TRBD1 (6 bases). Trimming shortened V by 4 bases and J by 2 bases, and 21 bases separated the two germline ends. This CDR3 is 17 amino acids long. CDR1 is SGHTA, CDR2 FQGNSA, per germline. As DNA, the CDR3 is TGTGCCAGCAGCTCTGGGGATGGCAGGGGAATCGCCTACGAGCAGTACTTC. Its protein product is CASSSGDGRGIAYEQYF.

The chain uses TRBV7-2 and TRBJ1-2; maybe TRBD1 (6 bases). Germline V gives CDR1 SGHTA, CDR2 FQGNSA. This CDR3 contains 15 residues. V shed 5 bases and J shed 2 bases, with 15 bases lying between them. The DNA for the CDR3 is TGTGCCAGCAGCCCACAAGGGGGGGTGAACTATGGCTACACCTTC. It yields the protein CASSPQGGVNYGYTF.

V and J are TRBV19 and TRBJ1-2; perhaps TRBD1 as D (6 bases). The V and J ends lost 6 bases and 4 bases respectively, with 12 bases between them. Germline V gene sequence: CDR1 LNHDA, CDR2 SQIVND (reference sequence). The CDR3 is 13 residues long. Here the CDR3 reads CASRRQAGYGYTF. The DNA of the CDR3 is TGTGCCAGTAGAAGACAGGCAGGCTATGGCTACACCTTC.

The J gene is TRBJ2-3, the V gene TRBV5-1; the match to TRBD2 covers 8 bases. The CDR3 contains 14 residues. Unmatched junction bases numbered 4, after V lost 7 bases and J lost 0 bases. The germline V gene encodes CDR1 SGHRS and CDR2 YFSETQ. The CDR3 DNA follows: TGCGCCAGCCGGACTAGCCTTAGCACAGATACGCAGTATTTT. Protein sequence: CASRTSLSTDTQYF.

In its sample, this clone was seen a few times. V usage is TRBV5-1 and J usage is TRBJ2-3, with 11 nucleotides matching TRBD2. The CDR3 covers 16 residues. Germline loops: CDR1 SGHRS, CDR2 YFSETQ. Germline trimming cut 5 bases from V and 6 bases from J; bases unmatched to any gene: 11. The chain's CDR3 is CASRVGLAGGSDTQYF. CDR3 in DNA: TGCGCCAGCAGGGTGGGGCTAGCGGGAGGATCGGATACGCAGTATTTT.

The genes are TRBV6-1 and TRBJ2-3; possible D gene TRBD1, 6 bases. Trimming removed 5 bases from V and 1 base from J, with 10 bases in between. The CDR3 length is 14 residues. Germline V lookup: CDR1 MNHNS, CDR2 SASEGT. The CDR3 region is CASSTRGGTDTQYF. CDR3 nucleotides: TGTGCCAGCAGTACCAGGGGTGGCACAGATACGCAGTATTTT.

The count of this clone is one. The CDR3 DNA reads TGCGCCAGTTCTAGCGGGAGTAATTCCCACGAGCAGTACTTC. This sequence encodes CASSSGSNSHEQYF. V and J are TRBV10-1 and TRBJ2-7, with TRBD2 matching over 10 bases. Trimming cost V 9 bases and J 5 bases; bases outside gene matches: 10. There are 14 residues in the CDR3. The germline V gene has CDR1 WNHNN and CDR2 SYGVQD (reference sequence).

The chain has TRBV11-3 and TRBJ2-1; TRBD1 matches 7 bases. The V and J ends lost 5 bases and 8 bases, in that order; junction bases with no gene match: 15. Per germline, CDR1 SGHNT and CDR2 YENEEA. The CDR3 totals 16 residues. CDR3 loop: CASSQSGTDLLDEQFF. CDR3 nucleotides: TGTGCCAGCAGCCAATCCGGGACAGACCTTCTAGATGAGCAGTTCTTC.

The rearrangement links TRBV30 to TRBJ2-7; perhaps TRBD1 as D (6 bases). V was trimmed by 2 bases and J by 0 bases, leaving 14 bases between them. Germline loops: CDR1 GTSNPN, CDR2 SVGIG (reference sequence). The CDR3 has 15 residues. The CDR3 nucleotides are TGTGCCTGGAGTATTGGGACACGGGGCTCCTACGAGCAGTACTTC. Its translation is CAWSIGTRGSYEQYF.